The 5 T cell receptor beta chains below were found in one sample sequenced in a study of T cells in Graves' hyperthyroidism and ophthalmopathy. From RNA transcripts, TCR beta CDR3 regions were amplified. The study used the HTBI primer set for a first-round RT-PCR of the TCR CDR3. One entry per CDR3 protein results from TCRdb running MiXCR on the multiplex PCR reads. The sample lists roughly 280,000 distinct CDR3 sequences, 20% to 25% occurring once. The sequencing input was blood. The receptors come from a man aged 30-40 years with Graves' ophthalmopathy.

This clonotype was observed a handful of times. With a much larger clone just one base away, this may be a read error. The conserved closing phenylalanine or tryptophan is absent in this CDR3, likely reflecting a read error. The chain joins TRBV3-1 to TRBJ2-7; perhaps D is TRBD1 or TRBD2 (5 bases each). Germline CDR1 is LGHDT and CDR2 is YNNKEL (reference sequence). V lost 3 bases and J lost 5, with 11 bases in between. This CDR3 contains 13 residues. The CDR3 is CASSHLGENEQYL. As DNA, the CDR3 is TGTGCCAGCAGCCATCTGGGGGAGAACGAGCAGTACCTC.

With regard to this clonotype: Mismatch with germline at one junction end may stem from a read error. This chain connects TRBV28 to TRBJ2-2; weak D call: TRBD2 (6 bases). CDR3 size: 17 residues. The germline V gene encodes CDR1 MDHEN and CDR2 SYDVKM. The CDR3 sequence is CASSSDLGSANTGELCF. Here the CDR3 DNA reads TGTGCCAGCAGTTCCGACCTCGGGAGCGCGAACACCGGGGAGCTGTGTTTT.

The chain carries TRBV18 and TRBJ2-3, with D unresolved. V dropped 4 bases and J dropped 0 bases, with 8 bases sitting between them. The CDR3 has 14 amino acids. In germline, CDR1 is KGHSH, CDR2 LQKENI. For the CDR3, the DNA is TGTGCCAGCTCACAAATACCTAGCACAGATACGCAGTATTTT. Its translation: CASSQIPSTDTQYF.

The chain is built from TRBV3-1 and TRBJ2-1; 7 bases agree with TRBD1. V was clipped by 4 bases and J by 5 bases; unmatched bases: 5. CDR3 length: 14 amino acids. Germline CDR1 and CDR2: LGHDT and YNNKEL (reference sequence). CDR3 loop: CASSLRDSDNEQFF. CDR3 DNA: TGTGCCAGCAGCCTCCGGGACAGCGACAATGAGCAGTTCTTC.

The chain combines TRBV19 with TRBJ1-1; D gene ambiguous. The germline V gene has CDR1 LNHDA and CDR2 SQIVND (reference sequence). This CDR3 is 13 amino acids long. Trimming shortened V by 2 bases and J by 3 bases, and 7 bases separated the two germline ends. CDR3 protein: CASSIQSYTEAFF. CDR3 DNA: TGTGCCAGTAGTATACAGAGCTACACTGAAGCTTTCTTT.